This is a list of T cell receptor beta chains from one sample in a study of Graves' ophthalmopathy and Graves' hyperthyroidism. MiXCR, applied by TCRdb to the multiplex PCR reads, yields one record per CDR3 protein. The sample records more than 1,000,000 distinct CDR3 sequences, around a third being singletons. Sequencing input: peripheral blood or thyroid tissue (not recorded which). The receptor set was obtained from an adult man with Graves' hyperthyroidism. CDR3s include the opening cysteine and the closing phenylalanine or tryptophan. The D gene is left open where the match is weak. Clone size is given for some rows only: seen once, a few or many times, or a class if the clone is expanded.

>few|15|TRBV7-9|TRBJ2-3|TRBD2
TGTGCCAGCACCAACTTCCTAGCGGGAGCAGATACGCAGTATTTT
CASTNFLAGADTQYF
>many|15|TRBV19|TRBJ2-2|TRBD1
TGTGCCAGCAGTGTGGACAGGGCGAACACCGGGGAGCTGTTTTTT
CASSVDRANTGELFF
>-|13|TRBV5-1|TRBJ2-5|TRBD1
TGCGCCAGCGGATTTAGGGGGCGGGAGACCCAGTACTTC
CASGFRGRETQYF
>-|14|TRBV25-1|TRBJ1-4|-
TGTGCCAGCAGTTCGGGCCTGGGGGGAGAAACACTGTTTTTT
CASSSGLGGETLFF
>-|14|TRBV10-3|TRBJ2-5|TRBD1
TGTGCCATCAGTGGGGGGACAGCACAAGAGACCCAGTACTTC
CAISGGTAQETQYF
>many|14|TRBV29-1|TRBJ2-2|-
TGCAGCGTTGAAAGGCCAGGGGTCCCCGGGGAGCTGTTTTTT
CSVERPGVPGELFF
>many|18|TRBV7-2|TRBJ2-5|TRBD2
TGTGCCAGCAGCCCAGTGGGGCGTAGCGGGAGGCTCCAAGAGACCCAGTACTTC
CASSPVGRSGRLQETQYF
>-|16|TRBV7-8|TRBJ1-1|-
TGTGCCAGCAGCTTAGCGCGAATACTAAGGGGCAGCAAAGCTTTCTTT
CASSLARILRGSKAFF
>-|13|TRBV24-1|TRBJ1-5|-
TGTGCCACCAGCAAGAACACCGGGAGGACGAAGCATTTT
CATSKNTGRTKHF
>many|18|TRBV7-9|TRBJ2-5|-
TGTGCCAGCAGCTTAGCGAGTTTAACAGGGAAACTCCAAGAGACCCAGTACTTC
CASSLASLTGKLQETQYF
>many|13|TRBV5-4|TRBJ2-7|-
TGTGCCAGCAGCTGGCAGACAGTCCCCGAGCAGTACTTC
CASSWQTVPEQYF
>-|15|TRBV5-1|TRBJ2-1|TRBD1
TGCGCCAGCAGGTCCTCCGGGACAGGGCACAATGAGCAGTTCTTC
CASRSSGTGHNEQFF
>-|13|TRBV20-1|TRBJ1-1|-
TGCAGTGCTAGAGACACGTTGAACACTGAAGCTTTCTTT
CSARDTLNTEAFF
>-|12|TRBV24-1|TRBJ1-1|-
TGTGCCACCAGTGGAGCATCCACTGAAGCTTTCTTT
CATSGASTEAFF
>-|13|TRBV29-1|TRBJ1-5|TRBD1
TGCAGCGTCCTACAGGGGGCAAATCAGCCCCAGCATTTT
CSVLQGANQPQHF
>many|12|TRBV4-1|TRBJ2-5|-
TGCGCCAGCAGCCAAGATCTGGTGACCCAGTACTTC
CASSQDLVTQYF
>-|13|TRBV4-1|TRBJ2-7|TRBD1
TGCGCCAGCAGCGGACAGGGGTTCGACGAGCAGTACTTC
CASSGQGFDEQYF
>once|14|TRBV25-1|TRBJ1-4|-
TGTGCCAGCAGCTACAGGTCAACTAATGAAAAACTGTTTTTT
CASSYRSTNEKLFF
>many|16|TRBV7-2|TRBJ2-7|TRBD2
TGTGCCAGCAGCTTAGTAAGACTAGCGGAGGGCCTTGAGCAGTACTTC
CASSLVRLAEGLEQYF
>many|14|TRBV19|TRBJ2-5|-
TGTGCCAGTAGTATTTTCGGGATCCAAGAGACCCAGTACTTC
CASSIFGIQETQYF
>-|19|TRBV7-8|TRBJ1-6|TRBD1
TGTGCCAGCACCTTCCGTTCGAACGGGACAGGGGAACGGAATTCACCCCTCCACTTT
CASTFRSNGTGERNSPLHF
>-|15|TRBV7-3|TRBJ2-5|-
TGTGCCAGCAGCTCAACCGGGCTAGCGATGGAGACCCAGTACTTC
CASSSTGLAMETQYF
>few|17|TRBV6-5|TRBJ2-5|TRBD1
TGTGCCAGCAGTTACTCTACTCAGACAGGGGGCGTCGAGACCCAGTACTTC
CASSYSTQTGGVETQYF
>-|15|TRBV15|TRBJ1-2|-
TGTGCCACCAGCAGAGACCCACGGGGAGGCGGTGGCTACACCTTC
CATSRDPRGGGGYTF
>-|12|TRBV10-3|TRBJ1-4|TRBD1
TGTGCCATCAGGGGGGCAGGGGGCCAACTGTTTTTT
CAIRGAGGQLFF
>many|16|TRBV19|TRBJ1-5|-
TGTGCCAGTAGTATTTCTGGGGGCAACAGTAATCAGCCCCAGCATTTT
CASSISGGNSNQPQHF
>few|15|TRBV20-1|TRBJ2-5|TRBD2
TGCAGTGCTAGAAAACCGGGAGGGCTTGGAGAGACCCAGTACTTC
CSARKPGGLGETQYF
>many|15|TRBV10-3|TRBJ1-1|-
TGTGCCATCAGCCACCCGACGACAGGGAACACTGAAGCTTTCTTT
CAISHPTTGNTEAFF
>-|15|TRBV7-2|TRBJ2-7|TRBD1
TGTGCCAGCAGCTTAGTTGGACAGGGGACCGGCGAGCAGTACTTC
CASSLVGQGTGEQYF
>-|15|TRBV12-3/TRBV12-4|TRBJ2-5|TRBD1
TGTGCTAGTGGGACAGGGGTTGGGACACAAGAGACCCAGTACTTC
CASGTGVGTQETQYF
>-|14|TRBV24-1|TRBJ2-3|-
TGTGCCACCGCTAGGGGAAGGTCCACAGATACGCAGTATTTT
CATARGRSTDTQYF
>-|12|TRBV29-1|TRBJ2-7|TRBD1
TGCAGCGTTGATCAGGGGGCAAACGAGCAGTACTTC
CSVDQGANEQYF
>-|12|TRBV29-1|TRBJ1-5|-
TGCAGCAGTCTCGACGGAAATCAGCCCCAGCATTTT
CSSLDGNQPQHF